A selection of T cell receptor beta chains follows, all from one sample in a study of T-cell memory formation after mild COVID-19. TCRdb processed the 5' RACE reads anew with MiXCR; each CDR3 protein has one entry. The sample has a few hundred thousand distinct CDR3 sequences, approximately 16% seen once; the top ten hold 22%. Sequencing was performed on PBMCs or a T cell subset sorted from them (not recorded which). These receptors originate from a young man who had mild COVID-19 (a few samples of this study predate the infection). Cell type and time point are not known. Both conserved end residues are part of each CDR3. The D gene is left open where the match is weak. The size entry is marked missing in some rows and otherwise reads once, few, many or a size class.

abundance	v_gene	j_gene	d_gene	CDR3aa
.	TRBV5-1	TRBJ2-2	TRBD2	CASWVGLAANTGELFF
.	TRBV7-3	TRBJ2-5	.	CASSFGREETQYF
many	TRBV7-9	TRBJ2-5	.	CASSLGGGGETQYF
few	TRBV4-2	TRBJ1-1	.	CASSQVEGSAEAFF
few	TRBV5-6	TRBJ2-1	TRBD2	CASIAGGPRNEQFF
.	TRBV20-1	TRBJ2-1	TRBD1	CSAQEPGGSNEQFF
many	TRBV5-1	TRBJ2-2	.	CASSLLGSGELFF
.	TRBV6-4	TRBJ1-6	.	CASSDQGSNSPLHF
.	TRBV3-1	TRBJ2-3	.	CASSLPEGGPRTDTQYF
few	TRBV29-1	TRBJ1-1	.	CSGTGDGGTEAFF
.	TRBV10-3	TRBJ2-7	.	CAISEDRSYEQYF
few	TRBV7-8	TRBJ2-2	TRBD1	CASRTGGFLTGELFF
once	TRBV13	TRBJ2-7	TRBD2	CASSLGTSGYEQYF
few	TRBV5-5	TRBJ1-2	.	CASSPRPRGGYTF
few	TRBV12-3/TRBV12-4	TRBJ2-3	.	CASSSRFRDTQYF
many	TRBV7-2	TRBJ1-1	.	CASSRGGMNTEAFF
few	TRBV7-2	TRBJ2-1	TRBD2	CASSLGSGGPYNEQFF
few	TRBV7-6	TRBJ1-5	.	CASSFNGPNQPQHF
.	TRBV12-3/TRBV12-4	TRBJ1-1	.	CASTLLAGRFMGLWGLNTEAFF
.	TRBV28	TRBJ2-3	TRBD1	CASSSVQGMDTQYF
.	TRBV7-3	TRBJ1-2	.	CASRFDSLSGYTF
few	TRBV7-3	TRBJ1-1	TRBD1	CASADRQGGNTEAFF
.	TRBV11-2	TRBJ2-3	.	CASSLERDTQYF
.	TRBV4-3	TRBJ1-1	TRBD1	CASSQVPDRGNTEAFF
.	TRBV4-1	TRBJ1-4	.	CASSQGYGNEKLFF
few	TRBV5-4	TRBJ2-2	TRBD1	CASLRDRNTGELFF
few	TRBV7-2	TRBJ2-3	.	CASSRTLQGNTQYF
few	TRBV7-2	TRBJ1-6	TRBD1	CASSLEQGEVPLHF
.	TRBV2	TRBJ2-2	.	CASRGFQGRTGELFF
few	TRBV2	TRBJ1-2	.	CAGEAGYGYTF
.	TRBV9	TRBJ2-4	.	CASSGEGRTYF
.	TRBV6-2/TRBV6-3	TRBJ1-2	.	CASSLKKDDQGNYGYTF
.	TRBV3-1	TRBJ2-5	.	CASSHESRTQYF
few	TRBV7-2	TRBJ2-1	TRBD2	CASSLALAGPPSYNEQFF
few	TRBV6-6	TRBJ2-7	.	CASSYSGGEPYEQYF
.	TRBV5-1	TRBJ2-2	.	CASSLDPDRNTGELFF
few	TRBV27	TRBJ1-5	.	CASSWGVNQPQHF
.	TRBV9	TRBJ2-1	TRBD2	CASSVEALAGGYNEQFF
.	TRBV18	TRBJ2-7	TRBD2	CASSLGLAGVEQYF
few	TRBV5-4	TRBJ1-1	.	CASSLAGAGRGTEAFF
.	TRBV4-2	TRBJ2-1	TRBD2	CASSQDTGRGGDNEQFF
.	TRBV7-5	TRBJ2-5	.	CISVPEAADSRAQYF
few	TRBV6-5	TRBJ2-3	TRBD1	CASRVTGGFTDTQYF
.	TRBV10-3	TRBJ2-2	.	CAISGDTSNTGELFF